Listed below are T cell receptor beta chains from one sample, sequenced in a study of CD8 T cells in ankylosing spondylitis. TCRdb re-analysed the 5' RACE reads in MiXCR, keeping a single row per CDR3 protein. This table has under 150,000 distinct CDR3 sequences, roughly 13% appearing once. Sequencing input: blood, either unsorted or a sorted T cell fraction (not recorded which). The origin of the receptors is a female donor with ankylosing spondylitis or in good health (not recorded which). The CDR3 runs from the conserved cysteine through the conserved F or W. D genes are given only for firm matches. Size is stated for part of the rows, as once, few or many counts, or as a class when the clone is expanded.

v_gene	abundance	j_gene	d_gene	CDR3aa	CDR3nt
TRBV29-1	many	TRBJ2-2	.	CSATGGYTGELFF	TGCAGCGCTACAGGTGGATACACCGGGGAGCTGTTTTTT
TRBV5-1	few	TRBJ2-1	.	CASSLILGRTNEQFF	TGCGCCAGCAGCTTAATACTAGGAAGGACAAATGAGCAGTTCTTC
TRBV12-3/TRBV12-4	few	TRBJ2-1	.	CASSLEVRGDEQFF	TGTGCCAGCAGTTTAGAGGTCAGGGGGGATGAGCAGTTCTTC
TRBV5-1	many	TRBJ1-4	TRBD1	CASAEWDRINEKLFF	TGCGCCAGCGCTGAATGGGACAGGATTAATGAAAAACTGTTTTTT
TRBV7-2	.	TRBJ1-1	TRBD1	CASSSAGQLVTEAFF	TGTGCCAGCAGCTCAGCGGGACAGCTAGTGACTGAAGCTTTCTTT
TRBV20-1	few	TRBJ2-2	.	CCARDTWAGNTGELFF	TGCTGTGCTAGAGATACTTGGGCGGGTAACACCGGGGAGCTGTTTTTT
TRBV10-3	.	TRBJ1-2	TRBD1	CAISEGGTEHYGYTF	TGTGCCATCAGTGAGGGAGGGACAGAACACTATGGCTACACCTTC
TRBV10-3	many	TRBJ2-3	TRBD1	CAISEGTGGPRYF	TGTGCCATCAGTGAAGGGACAGGGGGCCCTCGGTATTTT
TRBV7-8	few	TRBJ2-1	.	CASSPLRSYNEQFF	TGTGCCAGCAGCCCGCTTCGGTCCTACAATGAGCAGTTCTTC
TRBV4-1	many	TRBJ2-7	TRBD2	CASSQRTSGAYEQYF	TGCGCCAGCAGCCAACGGACTAGCGGGGCCTACGAGCAGTACTTC
TRBV29-1	.	TRBJ2-4	.	CSVVQRNIQYF	TGCAGCGTTGTACAGAGAAACATTCAGTACTTC
TRBV3-1	many	TRBJ1-1	.	CASSQLTANTEAFF	TGTGCCAGCAGCCAACTGACGGCGAACACTGAAGCTTTCTTT
TRBV6-2/TRBV6-3	many	TRBJ2-3	.	CASSQISRLHTDTQYF	TGTGCCAGCAGCCAAATCTCTCGGCTACACACAGATACGCAGTATTTT
TRBV20-1	many	TRBJ2-5	TRBD2	CSASISGVYQETQYF	TGCAGTGCTAGTATTAGCGGGGTTTACCAAGAGACCCAGTACTTC
TRBV5-4	.	TRBJ2-5	.	CASSLVGQETQYF	TGTGCCAGCAGCTTGGTAGGGCAAGAGACCCAGTACTTC
TRBV11-2	.	TRBJ2-1	.	CASSLLGSSHNEQFF	TGTGCCAGCAGCTTATTGGGGAGCTCCCACAATGAGCAGTTCTTC
TRBV12-3/TRBV12-4	many	TRBJ2-7	.	CASSPGRGLSYEQYF	TGTGCCAGCAGTCCGGGGCGGGGCCTATCCTACGAGCAGTACTTC
TRBV20-1	few	TRBJ2-3	TRBD1	CCARDPGGGSTDTQYF	TGCTGTGCTAGAGATCCAGGGGGCGGAAGCACAGATACGCAGTATTTT
TRBV20-1	.	TRBJ2-3	TRBD2	CSAGLAGAPTDTQYF	TGCAGTGCTGGACTAGCGGGGGCCCCCACAGATACGCAGTATTTT
TRBV7-3	.	TRBJ2-1	TRBD2	CASSSSSGGAPRNEQFF	TGTGCCAGCAGCTCTTCTAGCGGGGGGGCCCCTCGCAATGAGCAGTTCTTC
TRBV19	.	TRBJ2-5	.	CASSAQTRAQETQYF	TGTGCCAGTAGCGCCCAGACTAGGGCCCAAGAGACCCAGTACTTC
TRBV29-1	many	TRBJ2-4	.	CSVSRGTDVAKNIQYF	TGCAGCGTTTCCAGGGGCACAGATGTAGCCAAAAACATTCAGTACTTC
TRBV10-3	.	TRBJ2-5	.	CAIKDSYQETQYF	TGTGCCATCAAGGACAGTTATCAAGAGACCCAGTACTTC
TRBV20-1	.	TRBJ2-6	TRBD1	CCARGPGQEVGANVLTF	TGCTGTGCTAGGGGGCCGGGACAGGAGGTCGGGGCCAACGTCCTGACTTTC
TRBV7-8	.	TRBJ2-3	.	CASSLSLIDTQYF	TGTGCCAGCAGCTTATCCCTAATAGATACGCAGTATTTT
TRBV20-1	many	TRBJ2-1	TRBD1	CSARDISGQGRGEQFF	TGCAGTGCTAGAGATATTAGCGGACAGGGGAGAGGTGAGCAGTTCTTC
TRBV6-5	.	TRBJ2-1	.	CASSYSLGYNEQFF	TGTGCCAGCAGTTACTCGTTAGGGTACAATGAGCAGTTCTTC
TRBV21-1	.	TRBJ2-5	.	CASSKGTGELETQYF	TGTGCCAGCAGCAAAGGGACAGGGGAATTGGAGACCCAGTACTTC
TRBV20-1	many	TRBJ1-2	TRBD1	CSASERTGRSGYTF	TGCAGTGCTAGCGAACGGACAGGGAGGTCTGGCTACACCTTC
TRBV5-1	few	TRBJ2-3	.	CASRQSGGSTDTQYF	TGCGCCAGCAGGCAATCAGGGGGGAGCACAGATACGCAGTATTTT
TRBV20-1	few	TRBJ2-1	TRBD2	CSALPVRGAYNEQFF	TGCAGTGCCCTCCCTGTACGGGGGGCCTACAATGAGCAGTTCTTC
TRBV5-1	few	TRBJ2-7	TRBD2	CASSMIAGAYEQYF	TGCGCCAGCAGCATGATAGCGGGGGCCTACGAGCAGTACTTC
TRBV29-1	few	TRBJ2-5	.	CSVEAGEGETQYF	TGCAGCGTTGAAGCAGGGGAGGGAGAGACCCAGTACTTC
TRBV13	many	TRBJ2-2	.	CASRLSSKAGELFF	TGTGCCAGCAGGTTATCCTCGAAGGCCGGGGAGCTGTTTTTT
TRBV6-6	few	TRBJ2-2	.	CASSPTDTGELFF	TGTGCCAGCAGTCCCACCGACACCGGGGAGCTGTTTTTT
TRBV2	.	TRBJ2-3	.	CASSVGLAGGNTQYF	TGTGCCAGCAGTGTCGGACTGGCCGGGGGAAATACGCAGTATTTT
TRBV25-1	many	TRBJ1-2	.	CASSESAYVGYTF	TGTGCCAGCAGTGAATCGGCCTACGTTGGCTACACCTTC